What follows describes a single T cell receptor beta chain. The sample originates from a study of CD8 T cells in Susac syndrome. Reverse transcription used about 0.5 to 1 ug RNA and random hexamers. TCRdb ran MiXCR on the immunoSEQ multiplex PCR reads and lists one entry per CDR3 protein. Of about 69,000 distinct CDR3 sequences in the sample, roughly 90% were seen once. Blood CD8+ and CD4+ T cells underwent high-throughput TCR beta sequencing. Sequenced input: CD8+ T cells from PBMCs. This TCR was recovered from a human donor with multiple sclerosis.

The CDR3 here is CASSSDTAEAFF. DNA for the CDR3: TGTGCCAGCAGCTCTGATACAGCTGAAGCTTTCTTT. The genes are TRBV7-9 and TRBJ1-1; D remains ambiguous. The CDR3 totals 12 residues. Germline CDR1 and CDR2: SEHNR and FQNEAQ (reference sequence). The ends were cut back, 4 bases at V and 6 bases at J, with 9 bases in the middle.